The 19 T cell receptor beta chains given below trace back to one sample, sequenced in a study of blood T cell repertoires in COVID-19 (dated by TCRdb to 2020 to 2021). The library was generated by the immunoSEQ multiplex PCR assay. The source is immuneACCESS, and TCRdb retained only in-frame sequences with V and J called. Part of the clones is not carried over; for the studies checked, unresolved V genes explain less than half of this, and the remainder is unexplained. Counted in this sample were 150,000 to 200,000 clones; 70% to 90% of them appeared once. The top ten constitute roughly 6% of the sample. Sequencing input: PBMCs or T cells enriched from blood (not recorded which). The receptors come from a man between 40 and 49 years old who had recovered from COVID-19.

This chain uses TRBV5-1 with TRBJ1-1; 10 bases are a match to TRBD1. The CDR3 sequence is 14 residues long. Germline values: CDR1 SGHRS, CDR2 YFSETQ. The J segment lost 6 bases and the V segment lost 2 bases, leaving 4 bases of the junction unmatched. CDR3 nucleotides: TGCGCCAGCAGCTTCGCGACAGGGGGCTCTGAAGCTTTCTTT. Translating it yields CASSFATGGSEAFF.

The rearrangement uses TRBV27 and TRBJ2-7; 8 bases are shared with TRBD1. CDR1 and CDR2 from the germline V gene are MNHEY and SMNVEV (reference sequence). V was pared by 5 bases and J by 2 bases, with 11 bases of the junction left unmatched. CDR3 size: 16 residues. The CDR3 region has the DNA TGTGCCAGCAGTCGCGCCACAGGGGGTCCGCCCTACGAGCAGTACGTC. Residues: CASSRATGGPPYEQYV.

The J gene is TRBJ1-2, the V gene TRBV30, with D hard to call. CDR1 is GTSNPN and CDR2 is SVGIG in the germline V gene (reference sequence). The length of the CDR3 is 13 residues. The V and J ends lost 0 bases and 2 bases respectively, with 7 bases between them. The CDR3 reads CAWSVSRNYGYTF. In DNA form, the CDR3 reads TGTGCCTGGAGTGTATCACGGAACTATGGCTACACCTTC.

The CDR3 DNA is TGCGCCAGCAGCAGGGGGACCGACGATGAGCAGTTCTTC. This encodes CASSRGTDDEQFF. V gene TRBV4-1 combines with J gene TRBJ2-1; a weak D match, TRBD1 (6 bases). Looked up from germline, CDR1 is MGHRA and CDR2 is YSYEKL. V dropped 5 bases and J dropped 8 bases, with 13 bases sitting between them. This CDR3 comprises 13 residues.

The sample holds a few counts of this clone. This chain joins TRBV18 and TRBJ1-6; TRBD1 matches at 9 bases. Germline-derived CDR1 and CDR2 are KGHSH and LQKENI. The CDR3 contains 15 residues. V lost 9 bases to trimming and J lost 7 bases; unmatched junction nucleotides: 10. CDR3 DNA: TGTGCCAGTTTCGGCGGGACAGGGTTAAATTCACCCCTCCACTTT. Translating it yields CASFGGTGLNSPLHF.

This sequence joins TRBV18 and TRBJ2-3; 14 nucleotides line up with TRBD2. V trimming: 1 base; J trimming: 6 bases; junction bases outside the gene matches: 3. The CDR3 loop spans 16 amino acids. In germline, CDR1 is KGHSH, CDR2 LQKENI. CDR3 DNA: TGTGCCAGCTCACCACTGAGGACTAGCGGGGGGGATACGCAGTATTTT. Residues: CASSPLRTSGGDTQYF.

The rearrangement joins TRBV24-1 to TRBJ1-3; maybe TRBD1 (5 bases). CDR1 and CDR2 from the germline V gene are KGHDR and SFDVKD. The CDR3 sequence is 13 residues long. With 6 bases removed from V and 2 bases from J, the gap between germline ends came to 7 bases. Here the CDR3 reads CATSQGPGNTIYF. The CDR3 bases are TGTGCCACCAGTCAGGGCCCTGGAAACACCATATATTTT.

The chain carries TRBV5-1 and TRBJ1-1; D is possibly TRBD1 (5 bases). Germline loops: CDR1 SGHRS, CDR2 YFSETQ. CDR3 length equals 13 residues. V lost 4 bases and J lost 8, with 15 bases in between. CDR3 in amino acids: CASSPNLGVEAFF. The CDR3 nucleotides read TGCGCCAGCAGCCCTAACTTAGGGGTAGAAGCTTTCTTT.

CDR3 nucleotide sequence: TGTGCCAGTAGTATTGCGGGCTGGGGGACTAGCGGGGGCCCTGTCCATGAGCAGTTCTTC. This translates into CASSIAGWGTSGGPVHEQFF. This rearrangement joins TRBV19 to TRBJ2-1, with 14 bases aligning to TRBD2. Per germline, CDR1 LNHDA and CDR2 SQIVND (reference sequence). This CDR3 comprises 20 residues. The trim removed 3 bases at V and 8 bases at J, leaving 18 bases unmatched.

This chain links TRBV5-1 with TRBJ2-4; 8 bases fit TRBD1. The CDR3 extends over 13 amino acids. Germline loops: CDR1 SGHRS, CDR2 YFSETQ. With V trimmed by 6 bases and J by 9 bases, 8 bases remained unmatched. The CDR3 sequence: CASTLGQGGIQYF. The CDR3 DNA reads TGCGCCAGCACCCTCGGACAGGGTGGCATTCAGTACTTC.

V is TRBV25-1 and J is TRBJ1-2; TRBD1 might be the D (6 bases). The ends were cut back, 1 base at V and 3 bases at J, with 12 bases in the middle. Germline V gene data show CDR1 as MGHDK and CDR2 as SYGVNS. The CDR3 is 15 amino acids. CDR3 region: CASSESKTGYYGYTF. In DNA, the CDR3 is TGTGCCAGCAGTGAATCGAAGACAGGATACTATGGCTACACCTTC.

This chain uses TRBV3-1 (or the pseudogene TRBV3-2) with TRBJ2-3; D ambiguous. Germline V gene lookup returns CDR1 LGHDT and CDR2 YNNKEL (reference sequence). The V end was cut by 3 bases, the J end by 1 base, with 8 bases between. CDR3 size: 14 residues. The CDR3 DNA follows: TGTGCCAGCAGCCACCCTCCCGGCACAGATACGCAGTATTTT. Residues: CASSHPPGTDTQYF.

In the case of this clone: This CDR3 is also generated by other DNA sequences in the sample. The chain combines TRBV27 with TRBJ2-5, with D perhaps matching TRBD2 (6 bases). This CDR3 region has 14 residues. Germline CDR1 reads MNHEY; CDR2 reads SMNVEV (reference sequence). V dropped 2 bases and J dropped 2 bases, with 9 bases sitting between them. CDR3 protein: CASSLGGIQETQYF. The CDR3 DNA reads as TGTGCCAGCAGTTTAGGAGGGATACAAGAGACCCAGTACTTC.

V and J are TRBV3-1 (or the pseudogene TRBV3-2) and TRBJ2-3; 11 nucleotides agree with TRBD2. V dropped 2 bases and J dropped 4; count of bases not matched to a gene: 8. CDR1 and CDR2 (germline): LGHDT, YNNKEL (reference sequence). CDR3 length: 17 amino acids. In DNA form, the CDR3 reads TGTGCCAGCAGCCAAATCCCTAGCGGGGGGTGGGCAGATACGCAGTATTTT. It encodes CASSQIPSGGWADTQYF.

This chain joins TRBV5-1 and TRBJ2-3, with TRBD2 matching over 8 bases. Germline V gives CDR1 SGHRS, CDR2 YFSETQ. V was pared by 4 bases and J by 6 bases, with 7 bases of the junction left unmatched. The CDR3 loop spans 14 amino acids. CDR3 region: CASSTGGAIDTQYF. DNA for the CDR3: TGCGCCAGCAGCACCGGGGGGGCAATCGATACGCAGTATTTT. The full variable domain, completed using reference TRBV5-1 and TRBJ2-3, is KAGVTQTPRYLIKTRGQQVTLSCSPISGHRSVSWYQQTPGQGLQFLFEYFSETQRNKGNFPGRFSGRQFSNSRSEMNVSTLELGDSALYLCASSTGGAIDTQYFGPGTRLTVL.

This chain uses TRBV5-8 with TRBJ2-6, with D maybe TRBD2 (5 bases). Germline V gene sequence: CDR1 SGHTS, CDR2 YDEGEE. The CDR3 loop spans 18 amino acids. V gave up 4 bases and J gave up 1 base, with 18 bases separating them. The CDR3 reads CASSPWETFTSGANVLTF. The CDR3 DNA reads TGTGCCAGCAGCCCCTGGGAGACATTTACGTCTGGGGCCAACGTCCTGACTTTC. Supplemented by reference TRBV5-8 and TRBJ2-6, the full variable domain reads EAGVTQSPTHLIKTRGQQATLRCSPISGHTSVYWYQQALGLGLQFLLWYDEGEERNRGNFPPRFSGRQFPNYSSELNVNALELEDSALYLCASSPWETFTSGANVLTFGAGSRLTVL.

This chain connects TRBV19 to TRBJ1-5; possibly TRBD1 for D (5 bases). Between the trimmed V and J ends, which lost 8 bases and 1 base, there was a span of 12 bases. CDR3 length equals 14 residues. The V gene's germline CDR1 is LNHDA and CDR2 SQIVND (reference sequence). This CDR3 is CASSDRKSNQPQHF. CDR3 sequence (DNA): TGTGCCAGTTCCGACAGAAAGAGCAATCAGCCCCAGCATTTT.

The chain combines TRBV5-5 with TRBJ1-1; 7 positions agree with TRBD1. This CDR3 is 13 amino acids long. CDR1 is SGHKS and CDR2 is YYEKEE in the germline V gene (reference sequence). The V gene end was trimmed by 3 bases and the J gene end by 3 bases; junction bases not matched to a gene: 2. CDR3 residues: CASSSTGDTEAFF. The CDR3 nucleotides are TGTGCCAGCAGCTCTACAGGGGACACTGAAGCTTTCTTT.

The V and J genes are TRBV3-1 (or the pseudogene TRBV3-2) and TRBJ2-5; D perhaps matches TRBD1 (5 bases). This CDR3 has 15 residues. Germline CDR1 is LGHDT and CDR2 is YNNKEL (reference sequence). Trimming took off 0 bases at V and 3 bases at J, with 11 bases between the two ends. Written as DNA, the CDR3 is TGTGCCAGCAGCCAAGACTGGGGCCGGGAAGAGACCCAGTACTTC. Its protein product is CASSQDWGREETQYF.